These 26 T cell receptor beta chains were all obtained from the same sample, sequenced in a study of cytomegalovirus exposure and HLA in healthy donors. A multiplex PCR was run with 60 Vbeta primers and 13 Jbeta primers. Sequencing used immunoSEQ multiplex PCR; TCRdb keeps in-frame clones, though not all of them. The sample yields about 150,000 clones, just under 65% seen once. Sequences were obtained from PBMCs. These TCRs come from a woman aged 60-75 years in good health and CMV-seropositive.

The CDR3 bases are TGTGCCAGCAGCCGGCGAACTAGCGGGAAGGGTACTAGCACAGATACGCAGTATTTT. It specifies CASSRRTSGKGTSTDTQYF. The chain joins TRBV5-6 to TRBJ2-3; TRBD2 agrees at 10 bases. Germline values: CDR1 SGHDT, CDR2 YYEEEE. There are 19 residues in the CDR3. The trim removed 4 bases at V and 0 bases at J, leaving 14 bases unmatched. Drawing the rest from reference TRBV5-6 and TRBJ2-3, the complete variable domain is DAGVTQSPTHLIKTRGQQVTLRCSPKSGHDTVSWYQQALGQGPQFIFQYYEEEERQRGNFPDRFSGHQFPNYSSELNVNALLLGDSALYLCASSRRTSGKGTSTDTQYFGPGTRLTVL.

This clone was seen a handful of times. This chain connects TRBV27 to TRBJ2-7, with TRBD2 identical over 7 bases. This CDR3 spans 15 amino acids. Per germline, CDR1 MNHEY and CDR2 SMNVEV (reference sequence). Trimming took 0 bases from V and 3 from J; bases not matched to a gene: 5. CDR3 sequence reads: CASSLSNSGFYEQYF. The DNA of the CDR3 is TGTGCCAGCAGTTTATCAAATAGCGGGTTCTACGAGCAGTACTTC.

This chain connects TRBV6-5 to TRBJ1-1; D is unclear. Germline V gene lookup returns CDR1 MNHEY and CDR2 SVGAGI. V dropped 2 bases and J dropped 5 bases, with 12 bases sitting between them. The CDR3 has 14 amino acids. The CDR3 sequence: CASSYNEEGTEAFF. The DNA of the CDR3 is TGTGCCAGCAGTTACAACGAGGAGGGAACTGAAGCTTTCTTT.

V gene TRBV6-6 combines with J gene TRBJ1-2; 10 bases fit TRBD1. The CDR3 runs to 15 residues. The J segment lost 0 bases and the V segment lost 5 bases, leaving 3 bases of the junction unmatched. Germline V gives CDR1 MNHNY, CDR2 SVGAGI (reference sequence). The CDR3 bases are TGTGCCAGCAGTGCGGGGACAGGGGCTAACTATGGCTACACCTTC. It translates to CASSAGTGANYGYTF.

This chain uses TRBV5-1 with TRBJ2-2; TRBD2 aligns across 8 bases. This CDR3 spans 14 amino acids. The germline gives CDR1 SGHRS, CDR2 YFSETQ. V lost 5 bases to trimming and J lost 1 base; unmatched junction nucleotides: 1. The CDR3 bases are TGCGCCAGCAGTGCGGGAGGGAACACCGGGGAGCTGTTTTTT. This sequence encodes CASSAGGNTGELFF.

This clone came up once. The V gene is TRBV5-1, the J gene TRBJ1-1, with D hard to call. The V gene lost 2 bases and the J gene lost 1 base, with 9 bases spanning the gap. The CDR3 runs 14 residues. Germline lookup yields CDR1 SGHRS and CDR2 YFSETQ. CDR3 sequence (DNA): TGCGCCAGCAGCTTAGAACTAGGGAACACTGAAGCTTTCTTT. Its protein product is CASSLELGNTEAFF.

This chain links TRBV5-1 with TRBJ2-5; 7 nucleotides agree with TRBD2. The germline gives CDR1 SGHRS, CDR2 YFSETQ. J gave up 5 bases and V 4 bases, and 11 bases lay outside the gene matches. CDR3 length: 15 residues. CDR3 nucleotides: TGCGCCAGCAGCACGACCGGACTAGTTCCGGAGACCCAGTACTTC. Translating gives CASSTTGLVPETQYF. Combining the CDR3 with reference TRBV5-1 and TRBJ2-5 gives the whole variable domain KAGVTQTPRYLIKTRGQQVTLSCSPISGHRSVSWYQQTPGQGLQFLFEYFSETQRNKGNFPGRFSGRQFSNSRSEMNVSTLELGDSALYLCASSTTGLVPETQYFGPGTRLLVL.

The chain combines TRBV28 with TRBJ1-5, with D unclear. Germline V CDR1 and CDR2: MDHEN, SYDVKM. V gave up 6 bases and J gave up 0 bases, with 15 bases separating them. The length of the CDR3 is 16 residues. CDR3 bases: TGTGCCAGCAGCTCAGCGGAGTTATATAGCAATCAGCCCCAGCATTTT. This codes for CASSSAELYSNQPQHF.

This chain links TRBV9 with TRBJ1-4; weak D call: TRBD1 (5 bases). The CDR3 totals 14 residues. CDR1 SGDLS and CDR2 YYNGEE come from the germline V gene. Trimming stripped 3 bases from V and 6 bases from J, with 12 bases between. Here the CDR3 DNA reads TGTGCCAGCAGCGCCGGGGGAGGGGATGAAAAACTGTTTTTT. Translated: CASSAGGGDEKLFF.

This chain connects TRBV12-2 to TRBJ2-5; the table's TRBD2 call for D was not verified on the DNA. TRBV12-2 has pseudogene status. The length of the CDR3 is 18 residues. The CDR3 protein is CASRLSNLAGTRRGTQYF. DNA for the CDR3: TGTGCAAGTCGCTTAAGCAACCTAGCGGGCACAAGGCGTGGGACCCAGTACTTC.

This chain joins TRBV28 and TRBJ2-5; D unresolved. Germline assignment: CDR1 MDHEN and CDR2 SYDVKM. V lost 3 bases and J lost 1, with 6 bases in between. The CDR3 loop spans 13 amino acids. The CDR3 loop is CASSFVVQETQYF. CDR3 bases: TGTGCCAGCAGTTTTGTAGTCCAAGAGACCCAGTACTTC.

As to this clone: The sample contains more than one DNA sequence encoding this CDR3. This chain links TRBV28 with TRBJ2-7, with TRBD1 matching 11 bases. CDR1 and CDR2 (germline): MDHEN, SYDVKM. J gave up 6 bases and V 6 bases, and 4 bases lay outside the gene matches. The length of the CDR3 is 13 residues. CDR3 sequence (DNA): TGTGCCAGCAGCTCGGACAGGGGGCGCGAGCAGTACTTC. It specifies CASSSDRGREQYF.

The genes are TRBV6-5 and TRBJ1-2; TRBD1 matches 7 bases. Germline loops: CDR1 MNHEY, CDR2 SVGAGI. Trimming cost V 6 bases and J 4 bases; bases outside gene matches: 11. This CDR3 has 15 amino acids. Written as DNA, the CDR3 is TGTGCCAGCAGCAGAGACAACAGGGGTGGCTATGGCTACACCTTC. Translated, it gives CASSRDNRGGYGYTF.

This clone has a handful of counts. The chain joins TRBV10-3 to TRBJ1-2; D possibly corresponds to TRBD1 (5 bases). This CDR3 comprises 13 residues. With 3 bases removed from V and 4 bases from J, the gap between germline ends came to 9 bases. The germline CDR1 and CDR2 sequences are ENHRY and SYGVKD. DNA for the CDR3: TGTGCCATCAGTGATGAAGGGGTCTATGGCTACACCTTC. It specifies CAISDEGVYGYTF.

The chain recombines TRBV5-1 with TRBJ2-2; a possible D gene is TRBD1 (6 bases). Trimming removed 4 bases from V and 0 bases from J, with 13 bases in between. CDR3 size: 16 residues. The germline CDR1 and CDR2 sequences are SGHRS and YFSETQ. CDR3 sequence reads: CASSRLGAANTGELFF. Here the CDR3 DNA reads TGCGCCAGCAGCCGGTTGGGGGCCGCGAACACCGGGGAGCTGTTTTTT.

J is TRBJ1-2 and V is TRBV11-2; D gene uncertain. With 1 base removed from V and 4 bases from J, the gap between germline ends came to 13 bases. The germline V gene encodes CDR1 SGHAT and CDR2 FQNNGV. The CDR3 spans 15 residues. The CDR3 region has the DNA TGTGCCAGCAGCTTAGCAACCGGCGGGAGCTATGGCTACACCTTC. This encodes CASSLATGGSYGYTF.

The chain employs TRBV6-4 and TRBJ1-2; 8 nucleotides align to TRBD1. CDR1 MRHNA and CDR2 SNTAGT come from the germline V gene. This CDR3 region has 13 residues. V was clipped by 3 bases and J by 8 bases; unmatched bases: 5. The chain's CDR3 is CASSETGGRGYTF. The CDR3 DNA sequence: TGTGCCAGCAGTGAAACAGGGGGTCGAGGCTACACCTTC.

This clone has just one count. The chain couples TRBV19 to TRBJ1-5, with D perhaps TRBD1 (5 bases). The CDR3 covers 13 residues. V gave up 5 bases and J gave up 5 bases, with 10 bases separating them. Germline V lookup: CDR1 LNHDA, CDR2 SQIVND (reference sequence). CDR3 sequence reads: CASSVRGDQPQHF. The CDR3 DNA sequence: TGTGCCAGTAGTGTTAGGGGTGATCAGCCCCAGCATTTT.

The rearrangement links TRBV19 to TRBJ2-5; 8 nucleotides line up with TRBD2. Trimming cost V 5 bases and J 2 bases; bases outside gene matches: 7. The CDR3 contains 15 residues. In germline, CDR1 is LNHDA, CDR2 SQIVND (reference sequence). The CDR3 loop reads CASSPGLGSQETQYF. The CDR3 DNA reads as TGTGCCAGTAGTCCGGGACTAGGGTCACAAGAGACCCAGTACTTC. Full variable domain (outside the CDR3, taken from reference TRBV19 and TRBJ2-5): DGGITQSPKYLFRKEGQNVTLSCEQNLNHDAMYWYRQDPGQGLRLIYYSQIVNDFQKGDIAEGYSVSREKKESFPLTVTSAQKNPTAFYLCASSPGLGSQETQYFGPGTRLLVL.

This chain joins TRBV28 and TRBJ2-5, with D hard to call. CDR3 length equals 14 residues. Germline loops: CDR1 MDHEN, CDR2 SYDVKM. Trimming removed 6 bases at V and 5 bases at J, with 16 bases between. CDR3 DNA: TGTGCCAGCAGACCCCCTTCCTCACGGGAGACCCAGTACTTC. This sequence encodes CASRPPSSRETQYF.

The chain has TRBV2 and TRBJ1-2; possibly TRBD1 for D (5 bases). Germline V gene data show CDR1 as SNHLY and CDR2 as FYNNEI. The germline V and J ends were trimmed by 0 bases and 4 bases, with 9 bases remaining between them. This CDR3 region has 14 residues. CDR3 residues: CASSEATGPYGYTF. CDR3 coding DNA: TGTGCCAGCAGTGAAGCTACAGGTCCCTATGGCTACACCTTC. The full variable domain, completed using reference TRBV2 and TRBJ1-2, is EPEVTQTPSHQVTQMGQEVILRCVPISNHLYFYWYRQILGQKVEFLVSFYNNEISEKSEIFDDQFSVERPDGSNFTLKIRSTKLEDSAMYFCASSEATGPYGYTFGSGTRLTVV.

This clone has only a few counts. This rearrangement joins TRBV18 to TRBJ2-1; 11 bases align to TRBD1. Germline V CDR1 and CDR2: KGHSH, LQKENI. The CDR3 runs 18 residues. Trimming removed 3 bases from V and 3 bases from J; junction bases left unmatched: 10. The DNA for the CDR3 is TGTGCCAGCTCACCGGGACAGGGGGAACTAGCGGGCTACAATGAGCAGTTCTTC. It is translated as CASSPGQGELAGYNEQFF.

The chain uses TRBV28 and TRBJ2-2; 9 bases fit TRBD1. V lost 7 bases to trimming and J lost 4 bases; unmatched junction nucleotides: 7. The germline V gene has CDR1 MDHEN and CDR2 SYDVKM. The CDR3 is 15 residues long. The CDR3 bases are TGTGCCAGCACCCCCGGGGACAGGGTCACCGGGGAGCTGTTTTTT. Its protein is CASTPGDRVTGELFF.

This clone came up once. The chain carries TRBV4-3 and TRBJ2-7, with 12 nucleotides matching TRBD2. This CDR3 spans 15 amino acids. Unmatched junction bases numbered 3, after V lost 3 bases and J lost 3 bases. Germline assignment: CDR1 LGHNA and CDR2 YSLEER. The CDR3 reads CASSQGLAGSYEQYF. DNA of the CDR3: TGCGCCAGCAGCCAGGGACTAGCGGGCAGCTACGAGCAGTACTTC.

The gene calls are TRBV5-1 and TRBJ2-5, with 14 bases aligning to TRBD2. Germline V gene data show CDR1 as SGHRS and CDR2 as YFSETQ. CDR3 size: 17 residues. With 6 bases clipped from V and 1 base from J, the junction kept 8 bases outside the gene matches. Here the CDR3 reads CASTTGTSGSIQETQYF. The DNA of the CDR3 is TGCGCCAGCACCACGGGGACTAGCGGGAGTATCCAAGAGACCCAGTACTTC.

The J gene is TRBJ1-1, the V gene TRBV7-3; 8 nucleotides agree with TRBD1. Germline trimming cut 5 bases from V and 0 bases from J; bases unmatched to any gene: 8. CDR3 length: 16 amino acids. The germline gives CDR1 SGHTA, CDR2 FQGTGA. As DNA, the CDR3 is TGTGCCAGCAGCGATGGGACAGGATTCATGAACACTGAAGCTTTCTTT. It encodes CASSDGTGFMNTEAFF.